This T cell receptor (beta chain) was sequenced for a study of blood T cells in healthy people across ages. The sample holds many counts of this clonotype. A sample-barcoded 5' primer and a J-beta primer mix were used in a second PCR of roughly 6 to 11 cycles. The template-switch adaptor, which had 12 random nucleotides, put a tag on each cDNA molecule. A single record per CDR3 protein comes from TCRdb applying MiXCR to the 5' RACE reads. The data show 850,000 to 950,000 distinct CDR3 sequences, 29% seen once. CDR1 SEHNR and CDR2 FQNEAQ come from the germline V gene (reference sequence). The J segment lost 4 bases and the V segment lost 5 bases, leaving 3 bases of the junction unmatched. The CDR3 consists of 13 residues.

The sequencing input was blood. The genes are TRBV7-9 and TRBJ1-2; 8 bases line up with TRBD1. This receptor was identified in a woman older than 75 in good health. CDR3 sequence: CASSRGTGYGYTF. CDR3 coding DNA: TGTGCCAGCAGCCGAGGGACAGGCTATGGCTACACCTTC.